This TCR beta chain was sequenced in a study of blood T cell repertoires in COVID-19. Study-level information: Samples of COVID-19 (acute and convalescent) were obtained from the United States, Italy and Spain. PBMCs, B-cell-depleted T cells, or T cells provided the cDNA or gDNA that made up the material.

Participants had their cohort set by participant-reported clinical history. Profiling relied on immunoSEQ multiplex PCR, and the TCRdb table lists in-frame clones only, not all of them. The sample contains 300,000 to 400,000 clones, 65% to 90% of which appear only once. Specimen: PBMCs or T cells enriched from blood (not recorded which). The receptor was isolated from a woman aged 40-49 years with acute COVID-19.

CDR3 in DNA: TGTGCCAGCAGCCTCCAACCAGGGGTCGGATTTGAAGCTTTCTTT. It translates to CASSLQPGVGFEAFF. The rearrangement joins TRBV3-1 (or the pseudogene TRBV3-2) to TRBJ1-1; TRBD1 might be the D (6 bases). Germline CDR1 reads LGHDT; CDR2 reads YNNKEL (reference sequence). Trimming stripped 4 bases from V and 7 bases from J, with 19 bases between. The CDR3 loop spans 15 amino acids.